Listed below are T cell receptor beta chains from one sample, sequenced in a study of T cell repertoires in cytomegalovirus infection. Antigen specificity for these receptors is unknown. From the reads, TCRdb called clonotypes with MiXCR, one entry per CDR3 protein. This table holds about 35,000 distinct CDR3 sequences, approximately 52% found once. The input for sequencing was CD8+ T cells from cultured PBMCs, taken from culture after CMV antigen stimulation. These TCRs come from a human donor in good health (CMV status not recorded). Some clones in this sample may be carry-over from other donors' samples. CDR3s include the opening cysteine and the closing phenylalanine or tryptophan. A D gene is named only where the DNA matches it firmly. Rows give clone size only sometimes, using once, few, many, or a class for an expanded clone.

J gene,D gene,CDR3 length,clone size,V gene,CDR3 protein,CDR3 DNA
TRBJ2-1,.,16,.,TRBV27,CASSTGPKLSYNEQFF,TGTGCCAGCAGTACGGGACCGAAACTCTCCTACAATGAGCAGTTCTTC
TRBJ1-3,.,15,.,TRBV28,CASTPDGASGNTIYF,TGTGCCAGCACTCCCGACGGGGCCTCTGGAAACACCATATATTTT
TRBJ2-1,TRBD1,15,.,TRBV7-3,CASSPRDRGGREQFF,TGTGCCAGCAGCCCTCGGGACAGGGGCGGACGCGAGCAGTTCTTC
TRBJ1-5,TRBD1,14,.,TRBV7-9,CASSLLDRDQPQHF,TGTGCCAGCAGCTTACTCGACAGGGATCAGCCCCAGCATTTT
TRBJ2-7,TRBD1,13,.,TRBV27,CASSSTGAYEQYF,TGTGCCAGCAGTTCGACAGGGGCCTACGAGCAGTACTTC
TRBJ1-1,.,16,.,TRBV4-1,CASSQAPGEPNTEAFF,TGCGCCAGCAGCCAAGCCCCCGGCGAGCCCAACACTGAAGCTTTCTTT
TRBJ2-1,TRBD2,19,.,TRBV9,CASSFYVSTSGSSYNEQFF,TGTGCCAGCAGCTTCTACGTTAGTACTAGCGGGAGCTCCTACAATGAGCAGTTCTTC
TRBJ2-3,TRBD2,17,.,TRBV7-8,CASSLVYSGRETDTQYF,TGTGCCAGCAGCTTAGTGTATAGCGGGAGGGAAACAGATACGCAGTATTTT
TRBJ1-5,.,13,few,TRBV12-3/TRBV12-4,CASSLLGNQPQHF,TGTGCCAGCAGTTTATTGGGTAATCAGCCCCAGCATTTT
TRBJ1-1,.,13,few,TRBV10-3,CAISDGGPFEAFF,TGTGCCATCAGTGACGGTGGGCCCTTCGAAGCTTTCTTT
TRBJ1-3,.,17,few,TRBV7-2,CASSYAPRVNSGNTIYF,TGTGCCAGCAGCTATGCCCCACGGGTCAACTCTGGAAACACCATATATTTT
TRBJ1-1,.,15,.,TRBV7-9,CASTTWEVGVTEAFF,TGTGCCAGCACCACGTGGGAGGTCGGGGTGACTGAAGCTTTCTTT
TRBJ2-1,TRBD2,15,.,TRBV7-6,CASSPPGGGNNEQFF,TGTGCCAGCAGCCCTCCTGGCGGGGGGAACAATGAGCAGTTCTTC
TRBJ2-5,.,15,few,TRBV2,CASSEGLPGTKTQYF,TGTGCCAGCAGTGAAGGACTCCCCGGGACAAAGACCCAGTACTTC
TRBJ2-3,.,16,once,TRBV7-3,CASSLMAGTSTDTQYF,TGTGCCAGCAGCTTAATGGCGGGGACTAGCACAGATACGCAGTATTTT
TRBJ1-1,TRBD1,16,medium-sized,TRBV7-9,CASSIHKKGARTEAFF,TGTGCCAGCAGCATTCACAAAAAGGGGGCGAGGACTGAAGCTTTCTTT
TRBJ1-1,.,13,.,TRBV30,CAWVTYTNTEAFF,TGTGCCTGGGTTACCTACACGAACACTGAAGCTTTCTTT
TRBJ1-1,.,14,.,TRBV27,CASSFLGSGTEAFF,TGTGCCAGCAGCTTTTTAGGTTCCGGCACTGAAGCTTTCTTT
TRBJ1-1,.,11,.,TRBV5-6,CASSVGTEAFF,TGTGCCAGCAGCGTCGGCACTGAAGCTTTCTTT
TRBJ1-1,.,15,few,TRBV7-3,CASSLTAHGNTEAFF,TGTGCCAGCAGCTTAACAGCACACGGGAACACTGAAGCTTTCTTT
TRBJ2-3,.,14,medium-sized,TRBV7-2,CASSLTDKIDTQYF,TGTGCCAGCAGCTTAACGGACAAGATAGATACGCAGTATTTT
TRBJ1-2,TRBD1,15,.,TRBV28,CASSLYRGANYGYTF,TGTGCCAGCAGTCTCTACAGGGGGGCTAACTATGGCTACACCTTC
TRBJ1-3,.,16,.,TRBV6-5,CASSYSAGTLGNTIYF,TGTGCCAGCAGTTACTCAGCGGGGACTTTGGGAAACACCATATATTTT
TRBJ2-2,TRBD2,15,.,TRBV6-2/TRBV6-3,CASSYARGGTGELFF,TGTGCCAGCAGTTATGCGCGGGGGGGCACCGGGGAGCTGTTTTTT
TRBJ2-7,.,14,.,TRBV20-1,CSARDLNRSYEQYF,TGCAGTGCTAGAGATCTAAACAGAAGCTACGAGCAGTACTTC
TRBJ2-7,.,16,few,TRBV4-1,CASSQARGVGSGEQYF,TGCGCCAGCAGCCAAGCCCGCGGGGTGGGATCGGGGGAGCAGTACTTC
TRBJ2-7,.,13,once,TRBV7-6,CASSPLANYEQYF,TGTGCCAGCAGCCCCTTAGCAAACTACGAGCAGTACTTC
TRBJ2-5,TRBD2,17,.,TRBV4-1,CASSQDPSGSGSETQYF,TGCGCCAGCAGCCAAGATCCTAGCGGGAGCGGTTCAGAGACCCAGTACTTC
TRBJ1-4,.,15,.,TRBV10-3,CAINKIRDIREKLFF,TGTGCCATCAATAAGATCCGGGACATAAGGGAAAAACTGTTTTTT
TRBJ1-1,TRBD1,16,many,TRBV7-6,CASSLVGSGGGTEAFF,TGTGCCAGCAGCTTAGTAGGGTCAGGGGGAGGCACTGAAGCTTTCTTT
TRBJ2-7,.,15,.,TRBV28,CASSSTAGNTYEQYF,TGTGCCAGCAGTTCTACTGCAGGGAACACCTACGAGCAGTACTTC
TRBJ2-5,.,15,few,TRBV7-3,CASSLGGGPGETQYF,TGTGCCAGCAGCTTAGGTGGGGGGCCGGGGGAGACCCAGTACTTC
TRBJ1-1,.,15,once,TRBV7-6,CASSLVGRTNTEAFF,TGTGCCAGCAGCTTAGTCGGACGGACGAACACTGAAGCTTTCTTT
TRBJ1-2,.,13,few,TRBV7-2,CAGREGGHYGYTF,TGTGCTGGCAGGGAAGGGGGACACTATGGCTACACCTTC
TRBJ1-5,.,13,.,TRBV5-8,CASSLYPGQPQHF,TGTGCCAGCAGCTTGTATCCGGGTCAGCCCCAGCATTTT
TRBJ2-5,TRBD2,18,.,TRBV28,CASSSMAGTSSSQETQYF,TGTGCCAGCAGTTCCATGGCGGGGACTAGTTCTTCCCAAGAGACCCAGTACTTC
TRBJ2-7,.,16,.,TRBV27,CASSMIQTGISYEQYF,TGTGCCAGCAGTATGATCCAAACGGGGATCTCCTACGAGCAGTACTTC